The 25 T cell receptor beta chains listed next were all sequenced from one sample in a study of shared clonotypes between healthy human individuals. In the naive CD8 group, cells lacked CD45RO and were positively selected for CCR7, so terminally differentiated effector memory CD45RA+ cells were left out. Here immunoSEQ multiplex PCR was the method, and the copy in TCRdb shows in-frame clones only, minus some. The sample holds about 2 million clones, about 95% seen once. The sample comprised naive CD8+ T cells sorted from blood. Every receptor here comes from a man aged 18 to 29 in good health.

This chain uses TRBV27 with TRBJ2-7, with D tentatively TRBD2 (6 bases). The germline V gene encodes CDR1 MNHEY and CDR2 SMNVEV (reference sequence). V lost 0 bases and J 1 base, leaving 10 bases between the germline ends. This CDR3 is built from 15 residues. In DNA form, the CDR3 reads TGTGCCAGCAGTTTATCACCGGGGGTGTCCTACGAGCAGTACTTC. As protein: CASSLSPGVSYEQYF.

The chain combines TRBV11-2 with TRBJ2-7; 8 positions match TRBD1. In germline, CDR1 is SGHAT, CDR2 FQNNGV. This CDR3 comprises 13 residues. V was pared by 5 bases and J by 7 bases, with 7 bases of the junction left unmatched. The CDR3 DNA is TGTGCCAGCAGCCCCGGGACAGGCCTGGAGCAGTACTTC. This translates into CASSPGTGLEQYF.

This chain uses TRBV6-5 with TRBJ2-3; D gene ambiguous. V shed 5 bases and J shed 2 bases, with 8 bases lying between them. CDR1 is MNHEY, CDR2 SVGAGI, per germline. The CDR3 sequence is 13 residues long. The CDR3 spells CASSLAYTDTQYF. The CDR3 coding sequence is TGTGCCAGCAGTCTGGCTTACACAGATACGCAGTATTTT.

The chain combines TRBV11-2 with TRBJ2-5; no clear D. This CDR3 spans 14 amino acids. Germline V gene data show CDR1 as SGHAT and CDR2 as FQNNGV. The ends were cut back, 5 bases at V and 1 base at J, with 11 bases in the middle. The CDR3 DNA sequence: TGTGCCAGCAGCCCTCCGAACGGCCAAGAGACCCAGTACTTC. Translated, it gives CASSPPNGQETQYF.

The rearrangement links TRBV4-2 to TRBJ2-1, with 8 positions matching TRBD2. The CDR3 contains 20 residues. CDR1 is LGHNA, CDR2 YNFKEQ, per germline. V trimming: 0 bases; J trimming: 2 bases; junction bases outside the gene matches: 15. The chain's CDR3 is CASSQDSRLLAGLTYNEQFF. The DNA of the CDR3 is TGTGCCAGCAGCCAAGACTCCCGGTTGTTAGCGGGGTTAACCTACAATGAGCAGTTCTTC.

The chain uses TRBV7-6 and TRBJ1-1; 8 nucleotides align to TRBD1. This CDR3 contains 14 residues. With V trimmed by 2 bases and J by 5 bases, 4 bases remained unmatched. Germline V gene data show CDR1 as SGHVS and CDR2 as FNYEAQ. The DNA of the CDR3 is TGTGCCAGCAGCTTAACAGGGGGTGTTACTGAAGCTTTCTTT. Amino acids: CASSLTGGVTEAFF.

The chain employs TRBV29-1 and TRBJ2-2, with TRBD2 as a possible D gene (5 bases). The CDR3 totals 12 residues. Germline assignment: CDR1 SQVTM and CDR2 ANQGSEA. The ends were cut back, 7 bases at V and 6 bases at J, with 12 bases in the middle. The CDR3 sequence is CSAEERSGELFF. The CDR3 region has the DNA TGCAGCGCCGAGGAGCGGTCCGGGGAGCTGTTTTTT.

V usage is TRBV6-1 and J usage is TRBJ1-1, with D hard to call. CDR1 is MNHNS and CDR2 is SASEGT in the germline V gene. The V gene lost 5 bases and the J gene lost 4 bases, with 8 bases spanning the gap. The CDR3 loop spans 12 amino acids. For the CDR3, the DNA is TGTGCCAGCAGTCCCCAGATCACTGAAGCTTTCTTT. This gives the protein CASSPQITEAFF.

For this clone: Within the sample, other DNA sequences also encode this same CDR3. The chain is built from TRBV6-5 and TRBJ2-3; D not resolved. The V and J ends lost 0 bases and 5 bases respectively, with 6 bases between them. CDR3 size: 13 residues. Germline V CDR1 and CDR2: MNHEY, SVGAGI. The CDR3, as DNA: TGTGCCAGCAGTTACTCGGGGATAGATACGCAGTATTTT. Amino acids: CASSYSGIDTQYF.

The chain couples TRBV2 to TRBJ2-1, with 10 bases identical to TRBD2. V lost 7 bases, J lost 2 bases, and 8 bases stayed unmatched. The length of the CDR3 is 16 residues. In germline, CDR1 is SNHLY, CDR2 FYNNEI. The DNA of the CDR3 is TGTGCCAGCACGGAGCGGGGGGGCCCCCCCTACAATGAGCAGTTCTTC. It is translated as CASTERGGPPYNEQFF.

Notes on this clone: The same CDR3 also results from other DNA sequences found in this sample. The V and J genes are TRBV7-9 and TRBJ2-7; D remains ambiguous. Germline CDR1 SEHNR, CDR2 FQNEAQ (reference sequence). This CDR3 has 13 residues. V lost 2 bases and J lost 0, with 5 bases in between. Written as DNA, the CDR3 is TGTGCCAGCAGCTTACAGAGCTCCTACGAGCAGTACTTC. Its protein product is CASSLQSSYEQYF.

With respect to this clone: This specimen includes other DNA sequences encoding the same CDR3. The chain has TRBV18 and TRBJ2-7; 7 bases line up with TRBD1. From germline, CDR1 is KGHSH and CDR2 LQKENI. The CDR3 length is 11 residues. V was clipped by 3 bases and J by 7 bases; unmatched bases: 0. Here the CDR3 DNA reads TGTGCCAGCTCACCGGACAGGGAGCAGTACTTC. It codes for CASSPDREQYF.

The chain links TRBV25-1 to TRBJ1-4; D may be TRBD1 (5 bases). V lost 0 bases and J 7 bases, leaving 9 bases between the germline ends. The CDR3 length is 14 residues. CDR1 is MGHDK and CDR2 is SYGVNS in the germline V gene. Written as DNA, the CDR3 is TGTGCCAGCAGTGAATATGGGGCGGGTGAAAAACTGTTTTTT. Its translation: CASSEYGAGEKLFF.

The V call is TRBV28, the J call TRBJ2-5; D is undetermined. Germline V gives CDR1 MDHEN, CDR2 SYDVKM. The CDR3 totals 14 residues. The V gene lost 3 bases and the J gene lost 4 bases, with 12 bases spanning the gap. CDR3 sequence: CASSLTLDGETQYF. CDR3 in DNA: TGTGCCAGCAGTTTGACGCTAGATGGAGAGACCCAGTACTTC.

Written as DNA, the CDR3 is TGTGCCAGCAGCTTGGATACCGCGGGGTACACCGGGGAGCTGTTTTTT. This encodes CASSLDTAGYTGELFF. J is TRBJ2-2 and V is TRBV5-5; tentative D call: TRBD2 (6 bases). The V end lost 0 bases, the J end lost 3 bases, and 12 bases lay between the germline ends. Germline V CDR1 and CDR2: SGHKS, YYEKEE (reference sequence). This CDR3 region has 16 residues.

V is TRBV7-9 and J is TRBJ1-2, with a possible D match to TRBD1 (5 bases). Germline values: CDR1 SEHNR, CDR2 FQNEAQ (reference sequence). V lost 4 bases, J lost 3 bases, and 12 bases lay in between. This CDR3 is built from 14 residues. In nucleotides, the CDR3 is TGTGCCAGCAGCTCCCCCGGGGGATACTATGGCTACACCTTC. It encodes CASSSPGGYYGYTF.

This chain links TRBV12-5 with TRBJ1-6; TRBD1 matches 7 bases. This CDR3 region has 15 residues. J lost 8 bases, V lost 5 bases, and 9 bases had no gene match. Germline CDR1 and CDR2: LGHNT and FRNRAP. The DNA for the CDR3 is TGTGCTAGTGGTCATTGGACAGGAGGGGATTCACCCCTCCACTTT. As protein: CASGHWTGGDSPLHF.

The CDR3 reads CASSTDRESYEQYF. CDR3 bases: TGTGCCAGCAGTACGGACAGGGAGTCCTACGAGCAGTACTTC. This chain uses TRBV28 with TRBJ2-7, with TRBD1 identical over 8 bases. There are 14 residues in the CDR3. V trimming: 5 bases; J trimming: 1 base; junction bases outside the gene matches: 4. CDR1 is MDHEN and CDR2 is SYDVKM in the germline V gene.

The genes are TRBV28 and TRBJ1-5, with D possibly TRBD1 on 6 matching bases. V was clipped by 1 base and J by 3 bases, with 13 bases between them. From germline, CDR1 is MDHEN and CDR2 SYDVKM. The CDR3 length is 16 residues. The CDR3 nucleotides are TGTGCCAGCAGTTTATCAGGGGCTTTGACCAATCAGCCCCAGCATTTT. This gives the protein CASSLSGALTNQPQHF.

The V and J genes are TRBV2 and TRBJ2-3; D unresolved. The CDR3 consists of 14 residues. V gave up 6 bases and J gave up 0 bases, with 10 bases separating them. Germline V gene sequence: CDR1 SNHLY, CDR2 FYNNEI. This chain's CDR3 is CASRPSPSTDTQYF. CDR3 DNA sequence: TGTGCCAGCAGACCCTCTCCTAGCACAGATACGCAGTATTTT.

CDR3 sequence (DNA): TGTGCCAGTCAGTTTGGGTATAGTCAGCCCCAGCATTTT. Its protein is CASQFGYSQPQHF. The chain employs TRBV28 and TRBJ1-5, with no clear D. The germline V gene has CDR1 MDHEN and CDR2 SYDVKM. The CDR3 sequence is 13 residues long. The V end was cut by 9 bases, the J end by 6 bases, with 15 bases between.

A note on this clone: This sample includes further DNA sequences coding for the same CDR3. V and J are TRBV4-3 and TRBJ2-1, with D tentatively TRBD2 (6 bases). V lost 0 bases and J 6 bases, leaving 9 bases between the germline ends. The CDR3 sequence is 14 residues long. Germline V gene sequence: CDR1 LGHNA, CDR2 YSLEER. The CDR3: CASSQDLEGNEQFF. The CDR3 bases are TGCGCCAGCAGCCAAGATCTGGAGGGCAATGAGCAGTTCTTC.

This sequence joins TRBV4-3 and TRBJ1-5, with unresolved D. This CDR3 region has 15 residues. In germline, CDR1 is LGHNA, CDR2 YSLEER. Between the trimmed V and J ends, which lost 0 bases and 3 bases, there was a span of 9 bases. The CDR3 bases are TGCGCCAGCAGCCAAGATCAATCCCCCAATCAGCCCCAGCATTTT. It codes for CASSQDQSPNQPQHF.

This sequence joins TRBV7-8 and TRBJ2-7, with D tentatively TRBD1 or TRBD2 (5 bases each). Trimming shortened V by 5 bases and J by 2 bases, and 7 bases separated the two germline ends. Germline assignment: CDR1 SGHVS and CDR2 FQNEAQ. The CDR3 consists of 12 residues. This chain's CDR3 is CASSGGPYEQYF. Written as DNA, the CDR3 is TGTGCCAGCAGCGGGGGACCCTACGAGCAGTACTTC.

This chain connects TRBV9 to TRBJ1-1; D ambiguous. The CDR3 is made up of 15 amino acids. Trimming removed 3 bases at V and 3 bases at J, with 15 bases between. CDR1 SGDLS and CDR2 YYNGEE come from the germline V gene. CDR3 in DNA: TGTGCCAGCAGCGGAGGAGGAGGGTCGGACACTGAAGCTTTCTTT. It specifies CASSGGGGSDTEAFF.